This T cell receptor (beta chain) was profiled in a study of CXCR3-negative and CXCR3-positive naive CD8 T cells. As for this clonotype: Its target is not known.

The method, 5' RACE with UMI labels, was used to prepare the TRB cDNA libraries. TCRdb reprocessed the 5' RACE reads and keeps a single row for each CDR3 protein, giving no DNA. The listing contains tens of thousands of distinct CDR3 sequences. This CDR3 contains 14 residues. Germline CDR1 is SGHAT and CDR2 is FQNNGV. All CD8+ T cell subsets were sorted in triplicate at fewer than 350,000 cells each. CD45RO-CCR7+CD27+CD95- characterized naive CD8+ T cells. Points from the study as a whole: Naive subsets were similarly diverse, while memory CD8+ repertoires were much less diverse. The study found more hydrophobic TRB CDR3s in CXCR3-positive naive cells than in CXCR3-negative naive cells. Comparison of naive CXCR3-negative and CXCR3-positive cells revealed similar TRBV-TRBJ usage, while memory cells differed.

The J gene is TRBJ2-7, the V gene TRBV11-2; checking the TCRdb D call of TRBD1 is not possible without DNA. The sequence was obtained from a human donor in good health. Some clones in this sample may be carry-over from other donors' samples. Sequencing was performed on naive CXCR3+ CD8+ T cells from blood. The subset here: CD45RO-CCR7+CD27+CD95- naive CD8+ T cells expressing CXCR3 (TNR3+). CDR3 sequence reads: CASILSGGGGEQYF. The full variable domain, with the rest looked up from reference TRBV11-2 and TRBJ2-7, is EAGVAQSPRYKIIEKRQSVAFWCNPISGHATLYWYQQILGQGPKLLIQFQNNGVVDDSQLPKDRFSAERLKGVDSTLKIQPAKLEDSAVYLCASILSGGGGEQYFGPGTRLTVT.